This passage covers 26 T cell receptor beta chains from one sample sequenced in a study of T-cell reconstitution after alpha-beta-depleted transplantation in children. TCRbeta library construction was performed incorporating unique molecular identifiers. TCRdb re-called the PCR reads with MiXCR, one entry per CDR3 protein. The sample records 610,000 or so distinct CDR3 sequences, around 27% being singletons. This sample comprised PBMCs, obtained before TCRalphabeta/CD19-depleted stem cell transplant. These receptors were obtained from a boy less than two years old with Wiskott-Aldrich syndrome, due to receive a stem cell transplant.

This clonotype was seen many times. The CDR3 nucleotides read TGTGCCAGCAGCATGACCCGTAACAATGAGCAGTTCTTC. Protein product: CASSMTRNNEQFF. The chain carries TRBV7-9 and TRBJ2-1, with unresolved D. This CDR3 spans 13 amino acids. Trimming stripped 5 bases from V and 5 bases from J, with 10 bases between. Germline V lookup: CDR1 SEHNR, CDR2 FQNEAQ (reference sequence).

The V gene is TRBV24-1, the J gene TRBJ1-5, with D possibly matching TRBD1 (5 bases). CDR1 is KGHDR, CDR2 SFDVKD, per germline. V was shortened by 11 bases and J by 0 bases, with 10 bases between the two germline ends. This CDR3 has 13 residues. CDR3 in DNA: TGTGCCATCGCAGGGAATAGCAATCAGCCCCAGCATTTT. Its translation: CAIAGNSNQPQHF.

The chain is built from TRBV7-8 and TRBJ2-2; D may be TRBD1 (5 bases). Germline V gives CDR1 SGHVS, CDR2 FQNEAQ. CDR3 length: 15 residues. V lost 2 bases and J 1 base, leaving 8 bases between the germline ends. In DNA form, the CDR3 reads TGTGCCAGCAGCTTAATTCAGGGGAACACCGGGGAGCTGTTTTTT. This translates into CASSLIQGNTGELFF.

This clonotype showed up just once. V gene TRBV14 combines with J gene TRBJ2-7; D remains ambiguous. Germline-derived CDR1 and CDR2 are SGHDN and FVKESK. The CDR3 runs to 11 residues. Trimming removed 4 bases from V and 5 bases from J, with 6 bases in between. CDR3 region: CASSRSHEQYF. The CDR3, as DNA: TGTGCCAGCAGCCGCAGTCACGAGCAGTACTTC.

This clonotype was found a few times. V gene TRBV7-8 combines with J gene TRBJ2-3; 11 bases are shared with TRBD2. The V segment lost 4 bases and the J segment 6 bases; nucleotides outside the gene matches: 6. CDR1 SGHVS and CDR2 FQNEAQ come from the germline V gene. CDR3 size: 15 residues. CDR3 sequence: CASSSGTSGRDTQYF. CDR3 nucleotides: TGTGCCAGCAGCTCCGGGACTAGCGGAAGGGATACGCAGTATTTT.

J is TRBJ2-7 and V is TRBV18, with 10 bases fitting TRBD1. The CDR3 consists of 16 residues. Germline V lookup: CDR1 KGHSH, CDR2 LQKENI. V shed 3 bases and J 5 bases; nucleotides not matched to a gene: 10. The CDR3 reads CASSPKTGTGENEQYF. The CDR3 DNA reads TGTGCCAGCTCACCCAAAACCGGGACAGGGGAAAACGAGCAGTACTTC.

The chain has TRBV12-3 or TRBV12-4 and TRBJ2-7; TRBD1 matches at 7 bases. Unmatched junction bases numbered 11, after V lost 6 bases and J lost 3 bases. The length of the CDR3 is 15 residues. CDR3 residues: CASRADRVMSYEQYF. In nucleotides, the CDR3 is TGTGCCAGCAGGGCCGACAGGGTGATGAGCTACGAGCAGTACTTC.

This clonotype was detected only a few times. This chain links TRBV6-5 with TRBJ2-1; D is uncertain. V dropped 2 bases and J dropped 4 bases, with 9 bases sitting between them. The germline V gene encodes CDR1 MNHEY and CDR2 SVGAGI. The CDR3 is 14 amino acids. For the CDR3, the DNA is TGTGCCAGCAGTTACGGCGAGGAGTACAATGAGCAGTTCTTC. This translates into CASSYGEEYNEQFF.

This clonotype occurred a few times. The rearrangement uses TRBV5-1 and TRBJ2-5; no clear D gene. Germline assignment: CDR1 SGHRS and CDR2 YFSETQ. V lost 0 bases, J lost 6 bases, and 9 bases lay in between. The CDR3 has 13 residues. The CDR3 nucleotides read TGCGCCAGCAGCTTGGGCGGCCAGAAGACCCAGTACTTC. This encodes CASSLGGQKTQYF.

The V call is TRBV24-1, the J call TRBJ1-3; no firm D call. The V end lost 10 bases, the J end lost 0 bases, and 12 bases lay between the germline ends. From germline, CDR1 is KGHDR and CDR2 SFDVKD. The CDR3 covers 14 residues. The CDR3 is CATAPGSSGNTIYF. DNA for the CDR3: TGTGCCACGGCTCCGGGGAGCTCTGGAAACACCATATATTTT.

This clonotype turned up a few times. This chain joins TRBV20-1 and TRBJ2-7; no reliable D call. Trimming took 3 bases from V and 1 from J, leaving 16 bases between them. The length of the CDR3 is 15 residues. In germline, CDR1 is DFQATT, CDR2 SNEGSKA (reference sequence). CDR3: CSARGGGLKSYEQYF. For the CDR3, the DNA is TGCAGTGCTAGGGGTGGTGGTCTCAAGTCCTACGAGCAGTACTTC.

This clonotype has a handful of counts. The chain uses TRBV29-1 and TRBJ2-1, with D tentatively TRBD1 or TRBD2 (5 bases each). The germline V gene has CDR1 SQVTM and CDR2 ANQGSEA. The CDR3 consists of 15 residues. Trimming took 0 bases from V and 0 from J, leaving 9 bases between them. The CDR3 reads CSVEEWGISYNEQFF. The CDR3 region has the DNA TGCAGCGTTGAAGAGTGGGGGATCTCCTACAATGAGCAGTTCTTC.

This clonotype has more than one count but fewer than ten. This chain joins TRBV5-1 and TRBJ2-1, with 9 bases that match TRBD2. V was clipped by 1 base and J by 6 bases; unmatched bases: 5. The germline CDR1 and CDR2 sequences are SGHRS and YFSETQ. CDR3 length: 15 residues. CDR3 sequence (DNA): TGCGCCAGCAGCTTGCCGGGACTAGCACTCAATGAGCAGTTCTTC. Translating it yields CASSLPGLALNEQFF. Complete variable domain (other parts from reference TRBV5-1 and TRBJ2-1): KAGVTQTPRYLIKTRGQQVTLSCSPISGHRSVSWYQQTPGQGLQFLFEYFSETQRNKGNFPGRFSGRQFSNSRSEMNVSTLELGDSALYLCASSLPGLALNEQFFGPGTRLTVL.

The chain uses TRBV28 and TRBJ2-1; TRBD2 might be the D (5 bases). V was clipped by 5 bases and J by 6 bases, with 20 bases between them. CDR1 and CDR2 (germline): MDHEN, SYDVKM. CDR3 length equals 16 residues. The CDR3 nucleotides are TGTGCCAGCAGTATACGTGGTAGACTACTGGGCAATGAGCAGTTCTTC. Protein sequence: CASSIRGRLLGNEQFF.

This clonotype was observed a few times. The chain joins TRBV2 to TRBJ1-5; D remains ambiguous. The germline V and J ends were trimmed by 7 bases and 3 bases, with 10 bases remaining between them. Germline lookup yields CDR1 SNHLY and CDR2 FYNNEI. CDR3 size: 13 residues. The CDR3 reads CASMSRFNQPQHF. DNA of the CDR3: TGTGCCAGCATGTCCCGTTTCAATCAGCCCCAGCATTTT.

V is TRBV5-1 and J is TRBJ2-1, with a possible D match to TRBD1 (5 bases). Trimming took off 3 bases at V and 2 bases at J, with 15 bases between the two ends. CDR3 length equals 16 residues. Germline V lookup: CDR1 SGHRS, CDR2 YFSETQ. The CDR3 DNA reads TGCGCCAGCAGCTCCGACGGACAAACCACCTACAATGAGCAGTTCTTC. This codes for CASSSDGQTTYNEQFF.

The table lists this clonotype with a few counts. J is TRBJ2-3 and V is TRBV2, with D possibly being TRBD1 or TRBD2 (5 bases each). The CDR3 runs 14 residues. The V end was cut by 6 bases, the J end by 2 bases, with 12 bases between. Germline V CDR1 and CDR2: SNHLY, FYNNEI. The CDR3 DNA is TGTGCCAGCAGGGTGGGACGGACCACAGATACGCAGTATTTT. Its protein product is CASRVGRTTDTQYF.

The chain couples TRBV27 to TRBJ1-5, with a tentative D call TRBD1 (5 bases). Trimming cost V 6 bases and J 3 bases, with 9 bases left between them. This CDR3 is 13 amino acids long. Germline CDR1 reads MNHEY; CDR2 reads SMNVEV (reference sequence). CDR3 in DNA: TGTGCCAGCAGCAGGGTGGCCAATCAGCCCCAGCATTTT. It translates to CASSRVANQPQHF.

This clonotype occurred a few times. The V and J genes are TRBV4-1 and TRBJ2-1; tentative D call: TRBD2 (5 bases). With 3 bases removed from V and 4 bases from J, the gap between germline ends came to 13 bases. This CDR3 is 15 amino acids long. Per germline, CDR1 MGHRA and CDR2 YSYEKL. CDR3 coding DNA: TGCGCCAGCAGCCAGACCGGGATATTATACAATGAGCAGTTCTTC. Protein: CASSQTGILYNEQFF.

This clonotype was detected only a few times. V gene TRBV20-1 combines with J gene TRBJ2-6; D perhaps matches TRBD1 (5 bases). CDR3 length equals 14 residues. CDR1 is DFQATT and CDR2 is SNEGSKA in the germline V gene (reference sequence). V lost 6 bases and J 1 base, leaving 10 bases between the germline ends. Here the CDR3 reads CSAETGSGANVLTF. In nucleotides, the CDR3 is TGCAGTGCCGAAACAGGATCTGGGGCCAACGTCCTGACTTTC.

The gene calls are TRBV20-1 and TRBJ2-1; 10 bases are shared with TRBD2. The V gene end was trimmed by 3 bases and the J gene end by 4 bases; junction bases not matched to a gene: 12. Germline values: CDR1 DFQATT, CDR2 SNEGSKA (reference sequence). This CDR3 contains 17 residues. The CDR3 DNA sequence: TGCAGTGCTAGTGTTAGCGGGAGGCCCTTGCGGTACAATGAGCAGTTCTTC. Translated: CSASVSGRPLRYNEQFF.

This clonotype has a handful of counts. The chain employs TRBV15 and TRBJ2-7, with 10 nucleotides matching TRBD2. The CDR3 spans 16 residues. Germline V CDR1 and CDR2: LNHNV, YYDKDF (reference sequence). The V gene end was trimmed by 1 base and the J gene end by 0 bases; junction bases not matched to a gene: 3. CDR3 sequence: CATSRGRLAGSYEQYF. The CDR3 DNA reads as TGTGCCACCAGCAGAGGTCGACTAGCGGGCTCCTACGAGCAGTACTTC.

Comment on this clonotype: Mismatch with germline at one junction end may stem from a read error. This chain uses TRBV7-8 with TRBJ2-1; 8 bases line up with TRBD2. This CDR3 region has 18 residues. Per germline, CDR1 SGHVS and CDR2 FQNEAQ. The CDR3 DNA reads TGTGCCAGCAGCCGGGGCCCTTTTGGCGGGAGGACCTATAATGAGCAGTTCTTC. This sequence encodes CASSRGPFGGRTYNEQFF.

This clonotype was found a few times. The chain has TRBV5-5 and TRBJ2-1, with D tentatively TRBD1 or TRBD2 (5 bases each). The germline V gene encodes CDR1 SGHKS and CDR2 YYEKEE (reference sequence). The ends were cut back, 4 bases at V and 1 base at J, with 12 bases in the middle. The CDR3 is 15 amino acids. The CDR3 coding sequence is TGTGCCAGCAGCGCCGGGGCCCCTTCCTACAATGAGCAGTTCTTC. It yields the protein CASSAGAPSYNEQFF.

In regard to this clonotype: The junction and the germline gene differ at one end; a read error may be behind it. The chain employs TRBV5-1 and TRBJ1-6; the D gene is possibly TRBD1 (5 bases). CDR1 is SGHRS and CDR2 is YFSETQ in the germline V gene. The CDR3 contains 14 residues. The CDR3 DNA sequence: TGCGCCAGCAGCTTGGGTGGAGGGGATTCCCCCCTCCACTTT. This gives the protein CASSLGGGDSPLHF.

The chain is built from TRBV20-1 and TRBJ1-1; D not resolved. Germline V CDR1 and CDR2: DFQATT, SNEGSKA (reference sequence). V shed 2 bases and J shed 4 bases, with 11 bases lying between them. The CDR3 totals 13 residues. DNA for the CDR3: TGCAGTGCTAGAAGGGCAGGACTCACTGAAGCTTTCTTT. It translates to CSARRAGLTEAFF.